This TCR beta chain derives from a study of T cells in women clearing cervical HPV infection. As for the study in general: Controls gave blood once infection was undetectable; cases at lesion identification.

Of note for this clone: What it recognizes is unknown. The read falls 3 residues short of the CDR3 end, and the missing part is taken from the germline J gene.

Dot-blot hybridization genotyped cervical HPV amplified with MY09/MY11 PCR. General study results and limits: Cases and controls were distinguished at AUC over 0.75 by richness and V genes.

The table came from immunoSEQ multiplex PCR; TCRdb's copy has only in-frame clones and leaves some out. The sample data list approximately 52,000 clones. Germline-derived CDR1 and CDR2 are SGDLS and YYNGEE. The V end lost 0 bases, the J end lost 7 bases, and 11 bases lay between the germline ends. This CDR3 is built from 15 residues. V usage is TRBV9 and J usage is TRBJ2-6; D is possibly TRBD1 (7 bases). Sequencing input: blood buffy coat. This receptor was obtained from a woman aged 18-70 years with a cervical HPV16 infection that either progressed to CIN3+ or cleared (not recorded which). CDR3 DNA (partial): TGTGCCAGCAGCGTAGACAGGGGAGGCGCCAACGTC. It translates to CASSVDRGGANV. In full, the CDR3 is CASSVDRGGANVLTF.